This TCR beta chain comes out of a study of T cell responses to AZD1222 COVID-19 vaccine. Regarding the study as a whole: Mapped onto spike, vaccine-associated CD4 TCRs spanned it and were dominant at 160-218 and 743-854.

Sequencing used immunoSEQ multiplex PCR; TCRdb keeps in-frame clones, though not all of them. The table shows 95,000 to 150,000 clones, with 91% occurring only once. Regarding this clone: Its antigen is undetermined.

Germline-derived CDR1 and CDR2 are SQVTM and ANQGSEA. The CDR3 spans 13 residues. Trimming shortened V by 2 bases and J by 1 base, and 6 bases separated the two germline ends. The clonotype was recovered from an adult in good health. Sequenced here: peripheral blood, sampled on day 0 of AZD1222 vaccination. The chain carries TRBV29-1 and TRBJ1-3; no definite D call. The CDR3: CSVETGSGNTIYF. The CDR3 DNA reads as TGCAGCGTTGAAACGGGATCTGGAAACACCATATATTTT.